The 16 T cell receptor beta chains presented below share a single source sample, sequenced in a study of neurological immune-mediated disorders. Indicated time point: longitudinal time-point 2. TCRdb re-analysed the 5' RACE reads in MiXCR, keeping a single row per CDR3 protein. The sample lists under 50,000 distinct CDR3 sequences; about an eighth were seen once. The source material was PBMCs. The receptors were gathered from a male donor with HTLV-1-associated myelopathy (HAM/TSP).

This clonotype has at least ten counts. The chain is built from TRBV5-6 and TRBJ2-7, with D unresolved. The CDR3 has 12 residues. In germline, CDR1 is SGHDT, CDR2 YYEEEE. V lost 1 base and J lost 1, with 3 bases in between. The CDR3 is CASSLLSYEQYF. Written as DNA, the CDR3 is TGTGCCAGCAGCTTGTTGTCCTACGAGCAGTACTTC.

This clonotype was counted ten times or more. The chain recombines TRBV5-5 with TRBJ2-2; 7 bases are shared with TRBD1. The V gene end was trimmed by 5 bases and the J gene end by 5 bases; junction bases not matched to a gene: 3. In germline, CDR1 is SGHKS, CDR2 YYEKEE (reference sequence). The CDR3 runs to 13 residues. The CDR3 sequence is CASSRDRTGELFF. In DNA, the CDR3 is TGTGCCAGCAGTCGGGACAGAACCGGGGAGCTGTTTTTT.

This clonotype was picked up many times. The chain couples TRBV5-1 to TRBJ1-1, with TRBD1 as a possible D gene (5 bases). Deletions cut 0 bases from V and 1 base from J, with 7 bases between. Looked up from germline, CDR1 is SGHRS and CDR2 is YFSETQ. This CDR3 contains 14 residues. In DNA, the CDR3 is TGCGCCAGCAGCTTGGTGCAGGGGAACACTGAAGCTTTCTTT. Translating it yields CASSLVQGNTEAFF. Looking up the rest from reference TRBV5-1 and TRBJ1-1 gives the full variable domain: KAGVTQTPRYLIKTRGQQVTLSCSPISGHRSVSWYQQTPGQGLQFLFEYFSETQRNKGNFPGRFSGRQFSNSRSEMNVSTLELGDSALYLCASSLVQGNTEAFFGQGTRLTVV.

This clonotype was recorded at least ten times. V and J are TRBV10-2 and TRBJ1-5; D not resolved. The V end lost 4 bases, the J end lost 2 bases, and 6 bases lay between the germline ends. This CDR3 has 13 residues. From germline, CDR1 is WSHSY and CDR2 SAAADI. CDR3 residues: CASSAVGNQPQHF. CDR3 bases: TGCGCCAGCAGTGCTGTCGGCAATCAGCCCCAGCATTTT.

This clonotype was found many times. The V call is TRBV15, the J call TRBJ1-6; no reliable D call. The germline gives CDR1 LNHNV, CDR2 YYDKDF (reference sequence). The CDR3 is made up of 16 amino acids. The V end lost 1 base, the J end lost 0 bases, and 7 bases lay between the germline ends. The CDR3 protein is CATSRGTGSYNSPLHF. The CDR3 DNA is TGTGCCACCAGCAGAGGGACGGGCTCCTATAATTCACCCCTCCACTTT.

This clonotype appeared many times. The V call is TRBV5-1, the J call TRBJ1-1, with D unresolved. The V end lost 0 bases, the J end lost 4 bases, and 10 bases lay between the germline ends. Germline V CDR1 and CDR2: SGHRS, YFSETQ. The length of the CDR3 is 14 residues. CDR3 sequence reads: CASSLVLTGTEAFF. Here the CDR3 DNA reads TGCGCCAGCAGCTTGGTGTTAACGGGCACTGAAGCTTTCTTT.

Ten or more counts support this clonotype. The V gene is TRBV20-1, the J gene TRBJ1-2; possibly TRBD1 for D (6 bases). V was cut by 5 bases and J by 4 bases, with 17 bases left in between. The germline V gene encodes CDR1 DFQATT and CDR2 SNEGSKA (reference sequence). This CDR3 comprises 14 residues. The CDR3 nucleotides are TGCAGTGCTCTTAAAACAGGGATCTCCTATGGCTACACCTTC. As protein: CSALKTGISYGYTF.

This clonotype was seen ten or more times. V and J are TRBV4-3 and TRBJ2-4; D is possibly TRBD2 (7 bases). CDR1 and CDR2 (germline): LGHNA, YSLEER. V was pared by 1 base and J by 1 base, with 17 bases between. This CDR3 contains 18 residues. Here the CDR3 DNA reads TGCGCCAGCAGCCAAGTCTTGACCGCGGGGGCGGCCAAAAACATTCAGTACTTC. This gives the protein CASSQVLTAGAAKNIQYF.

In this sample, this clonotype turned up many times. The rearrangement links TRBV29-1 to TRBJ2-3; D is undetermined. The CDR3 spans 10 residues. The V gene's germline CDR1 is SQVTM and CDR2 ANQGSEA. The germline V and J ends were trimmed by 4 bases and 8 bases, with 7 bases remaining between them. CDR3 DNA sequence: TGCAGCGTTGCGTCCGGTACGCAGTATTTT. Translating it yields CSVASGTQYF.

This clonotype was detected ten times or more. The chain recombines TRBV20-1 with TRBJ1-4; D perhaps matches TRBD1 (6 bases). CDR3 length equals 15 residues. CDR1 is DFQATT and CDR2 is SNEGSKA in the germline V gene (reference sequence). With 0 bases removed from V and 10 bases from J, the gap between germline ends came to 18 bases. The CDR3 sequence is CSARDHGPGAGKLFF. CDR3 DNA: TGCAGTGCTAGAGATCACGGGCCAGGGGCAGGAAAACTGTTTTTT.

This clonotype was recorded at least ten times. The chain joins TRBV6-2 or TRBV6-3 to TRBJ2-7, with a weak D call TRBD2 (5 bases). V lost 2 bases to trimming and J lost 5 bases, with 7 bases between them. The CDR3 loop spans 12 amino acids. The germline CDR1 and CDR2 sequences are MNHEY and SVGEGT. CDR3 loop: CASSYPGDEQYF. CDR3 nucleotides: TGTGCCAGCAGTTACCCCGGGGACGAGCAGTACTTC.

Ten or more counts support this clonotype. The chain couples TRBV9 to TRBJ2-1; no clear D gene. V gave up 1 base and J gave up 2 bases, with 10 bases separating them. Germline loops: CDR1 SGDLS, CDR2 YYNGEE. The CDR3 is 15 amino acids. The CDR3 DNA reads as TGTGCCAGCAGCGTAAGAGCCGACCCCTACAATGAGCAGTTCTTC. It encodes CASSVRADPYNEQFF.

At least ten counts were recorded for this clonotype. This chain connects TRBV6-1 to TRBJ2-3, with a tentative D call TRBD1 (6 bases). The germline V and J ends were trimmed by 5 bases and 6 bases, with 6 bases remaining between them. This CDR3 has 11 residues. Germline CDR1 reads MNHNS; CDR2 reads SASEGT. The CDR3, as DNA: TGTGCCAGCAGTAGGGGGGATACGCAGTATTTT. It specifies CASSRGDTQYF.

This clonotype was counted once. The conserved closing phenylalanine or tryptophan is absent in this CDR3, likely reflecting a read error. It is unclear where the CDR3 begins or ends on the DNA, so no DNA is shown, and the CDR3 is as TCRdb lists it. This chain joins TRBV20-1 and TRBJ1-1; whether TRBD1, the table's D call, matches the DNA was not checked. The V gene's germline CDR1 is DFQATT and CDR2 SNEGSKA (reference sequence). The CDR3 is 15 residues long, ends included. CDR3 protein: CSARRPWGARTEALL.

This clonotype came up many times. The chain joins TRBV7-2 to TRBJ2-4; 9 nucleotides agree with TRBD2. Trimming cost V 8 bases and J 4 bases; bases outside gene matches: 3. This CDR3 has 13 residues. Germline values: CDR1 SGHTA, CDR2 FQGNSA. Here the CDR3 reads CASGSGGKNIQYF. The CDR3, as DNA: TGTGCCAGCGGGAGCGGGGGGAAAAACATTCAGTACTTC. The full variable domain, with the rest looked up from reference TRBV7-2 and TRBJ2-4, is GAGVSQSPSNKVTEKGKDVELRCDPISGHTALYWYRQSLGQGLEFLIYFQGNSAPDKSGLPSDRFSAERTGGSVSTLTIQRTQQEDSAVYLCASGSGGKNIQYFGAGTRLSVL.

The V and J genes are TRBV12-3 or TRBV12-4 and TRBJ1-2; 9 bases are shared with TRBD1. Trimming took 5 bases from V and 3 from J; bases not matched to a gene: 16. CDR3 size: 18 residues. The CDR3 is CASSDPNSNRQGDYGYTF. The DNA of the CDR3 is TGTGCCAGCAGTGACCCTAACTCTAACCGACAGGGGGACTATGGCTACACCTTC.